The 23 T cell receptor beta chains presented below share a single source sample, sequenced in a study of molecular identifiers for immune sequencing clone quantification. TCRdb redid the calling of the PCR reads with MiXCR, one entry per CDR3 protein. Of fewer than 350,000 distinct CDR3 sequences listed, roughly a quarter are singletons. Sequencing was done on a sample of naive CD8+ T cells from blood, with Jurkat cell RNA spiked in. Subset described: FACS-sorted CD8+CD4-CCR7+CD45RA+ naive T cells. All receptors derive from a human donor in good health. Some libraries in this study had Jurkat cell RNA spiked in.

This chain joins TRBV29-1 and TRBJ2-2; no firm D call. The germline CDR1 and CDR2 sequences are SQVTM and ANQGSEA. The CDR3 has 14 residues. V lost 2 bases and J 6 bases, leaving 13 bases between the germline ends. The CDR3 region is CSVERPVSAGELFF. As DNA, the CDR3 is TGCAGCGTTGAACGGCCAGTATCCGCCGGGGAGCTGTTTTTT.

The chain joins TRBV7-6 to TRBJ1-1; 9 bases align to TRBD1. This CDR3 has 15 residues. V dropped 5 bases and J dropped 1; count of bases not matched to a gene: 5. Germline assignment: CDR1 SGHVS and CDR2 FNYEAQ. Written as DNA, the CDR3 is TGTGCCAGCAGCCGTACAGGGGGCTCGAACACTGAAGCTTTCTTT. As protein: CASSRTGGSNTEAFF. Together with reference TRBV7-6 and TRBJ1-1, the CDR3 gives the full variable domain: GAGVSQSPRYKVTKRGQDVALRCDPISGHVSLYWYRQALGQGPEFLTYFNYEAQQDKSGLPNDRFSAERPEGSISTLTIQRTEQRDSAMYRCASSRTGGSNTEAFFGQGTRLTVV.

This clonotype appeared a few times. The rearrangement uses TRBV20-1 and TRBJ2-4; TRBD2 agrees at 16 bases. V dropped 2 bases and J dropped 0; count of bases not matched to a gene: 4. CDR3 length: 18 residues. Germline CDR1 and CDR2: DFQATT and SNEGSKA (reference sequence). CDR3 DNA sequence: TGCAGTGCTAGACCGGGACTAGCGGGAGGGCTAGCCAAAAACATTCAGTACTTC. It encodes CSARPGLAGGLAKNIQYF.

This clonotype was counted at least ten times. The gene calls are TRBV5-1 and TRBJ2-3; possibly TRBD2 for D (6 bases). V shed 0 bases and J shed 0 bases, with 8 bases lying between them. The CDR3 runs to 15 residues. The germline gives CDR1 SGHRS, CDR2 YFSETQ. CDR3 region: CASSLVAASTDTQYF. Written as DNA, the CDR3 is TGCGCCAGCAGCTTGGTAGCGGCTAGCACAGATACGCAGTATTTT.

The genes are TRBV21-1 and TRBJ1-5; the table's D gene call, TRBD1, was not cross checked with the DNA. TRBV21-1 is reported as a pseudogene. This CDR3 is built from 15 residues. CDR3 sequence reads: CASTSGTVFHPPPQF. The CDR3 DNA reads TGTGCCAGCACCTCCGGGACAGTTTTTCATCCGCCCCCGCAGTTT.

This clonotype showed up just a few times. CDR3: CASSLDNQPGLASYEQYF. DNA for the CDR3: TGTGCCAGCAGCTTAGATAATCAACCGGGACTGGCCTCCTACGAGCAGTACTTC. V gene TRBV11-2 combines with J gene TRBJ2-7; possibly TRBD2 for D (6 bases). The CDR3 length is 18 residues. V was shortened by 0 bases and J by 0 bases, with 18 bases between the two germline ends. CDR1 is SGHAT and CDR2 is FQNNGV in the germline V gene.

The chain has TRBV2 and TRBJ2-7; no clear D. Germline lookup yields CDR1 SNHLY and CDR2 FYNNEI. The CDR3 extends over 14 amino acids. Between the trimmed V and J ends, which lost 2 bases and 1 base, there was a span of 9 bases. The CDR3 nucleotides read TGTGCCAGCAGTGAAAGTCCCGCGTCCTACGAGCAGTACTTC. Translated, it gives CASSESPASYEQYF. Using reference TRBV2 and TRBJ2-7 for the parts outside the CDR3, the full variable domain is EPEVTQTPSHQVTQMGQEVILRCVPISNHLYFYWYRQILGQKVEFLVSFYNNEISEKSEIFDDQFSVERPDGSNFTLKIRSTKLEDSAMYFCASSESPASYEQYFGPGTRLTVT.

This clonotype was detected only a few times. This chain links TRBV27 with TRBJ2-1, with 9 bases aligning to TRBD2. Germline V gives CDR1 MNHEY, CDR2 SMNVEV (reference sequence). This CDR3 is built from 15 residues. V gave up 3 bases and J gave up 8 bases; unmatched junction bases: 8. Written as DNA, the CDR3 is TGTGCCAGCAGTTTTAGCGGGAGAGGTTGGGATGAGCAGTTCTTC. The encoded protein is CASSFSGRGWDEQFF.

This clonotype was counted a single time. This sequence may be a read error, since a much larger clone differs from it by one base. The chain couples TRBV4-3 to TRBJ2-2, with D tentatively TRBD1 or TRBD2 (5 bases each). From germline, CDR1 is LGHNA and CDR2 YSLEER. This CDR3 region has 14 residues. CDR3 nucleotide sequence: TGCGCCAGCAGTCACGACAGTAACACCGGGGAGCTGATTTTT. This gives the protein CASSHDSNTGELIF.

This clonotype appeared a single time. The rearrangement uses TRBV20-1 and TRBJ2-1, with D perhaps TRBD1 (5 bases). Trimming cost V 6 bases and J 5 bases, with 11 bases left between them. This CDR3 has 12 residues. Germline V gene data show CDR1 as DFQATT and CDR2 as SNEGSKA (reference sequence). The CDR3 protein is CSATGPHNEQFF. Written as DNA, the CDR3 is TGCAGTGCCACAGGTCCGCACAATGAGCAGTTCTTC.

This clonotype has a count of ten or more. CDR3 sequence (DNA): TGCAGTGCTAGCGGGGGACCGGGACTAGCGGCCTACGAGCAGTACTTC. This translates into CSASGGPGLAAYEQYF. The chain links TRBV20-1 to TRBJ2-7; 11 bases align to TRBD2. V shed 3 bases, J shed 2 bases, and the junction held 9 bases outside the gene matches. Germline V CDR1 and CDR2: DFQATT, SNEGSKA (reference sequence). The CDR3 runs to 16 residues.

For this clonotype: A read error may produce the germline difference seen at one junction end. The chain combines TRBV6-1 with TRBJ2-3, with 11 bases that match TRBD2. The CDR3 extends over 16 amino acids. The germline V gene encodes CDR1 MNHNS and CDR2 SASEGT. The CDR3 sequence is CASSEALAGGTGTQYF. DNA for the CDR3: TGTGCCAGCAGTGAAGCGCTAGCGGGGGGCACAGGTACGCAGTATTTT.

Concerning this clonotype: In this CDR3 the conserved last residue, phenylalanine or tryptophan, is missing, so a read error is likely. This chain uses TRBV2 with TRBJ1-5, with 7 positions matching TRBD1. The CDR3 runs to 12 residues. The V segment lost 8 bases and the J segment 7 bases; nucleotides outside the gene matches: 5. Germline V gene sequence: CDR1 SNHLY, CDR2 FYNNEI. The CDR3 nucleotides read TGTGCCAGCGGACAGGCTGCCCAGCCCCAGCATTAT. Amino acid sequence: CASGQAAQPQHY.

The rearrangement uses TRBV24-1 and TRBJ2-2; D may be TRBD2 (5 bases). This CDR3 is 13 amino acids long. Trimming removed 8 bases from V and 3 bases from J, with 9 bases in between. CDR1 is KGHDR, CDR2 SFDVKD, per germline. In nucleotides, the CDR3 is TGTGCCACCAAGGGAGCTTACACCGGGGAGCTGTTTTTT. It is translated as CATKGAYTGELFF.

This clonotype was detected ten times or more. The rearrangement joins TRBV29-1 to TRBJ2-3; possibly TRBD1 or TRBD2 for D (5 bases each). Trimming took 4 bases from V and 1 from J, leaving 15 bases between them. Germline CDR1 reads SQVTM; CDR2 reads ANQGSEA. The CDR3 is 15 amino acids. In nucleotides, the CDR3 is TGCAGCGTTGGGGGGTCGTCGATTGGCACAGATACGCAGTATTTT. Amino acid sequence: CSVGGSSIGTDTQYF.

This clonotype was detected many times. This chain links TRBV7-2 with TRBJ1-4; D unclear. The CDR3 loop spans 15 amino acids. The V end was cut by 1 base, the J end by 0 bases, with 6 bases between. Germline V gives CDR1 SGHTA, CDR2 FQGNSA. The CDR3 DNA reads TGTGCCAGCAGCTTAGTCTATTCAACTAATGAAAAACTGTTTTTT. Protein sequence: CASSLVYSTNEKLFF.

This clonotype was seen at least ten times. V is TRBV7-9 and J is TRBJ2-2; D not resolved. V was shortened by 3 bases and J by 5 bases, with 4 bases between the two germline ends. The V gene's germline CDR1 is SEHNR and CDR2 FQNEAQ (reference sequence). CDR3 length: 12 amino acids. The CDR3 bases are TGTGCCAGCAGCTTCTTTACCGGGGAGCTGTTTTTT. It codes for CASSFFTGELFF.

About this clonotype itself: A read error is possible here, since a much larger clone lies one base away. The J gene is TRBJ2-3, the V gene TRBV29-1; D possibly corresponds to TRBD1 (5 bases). Germline values: CDR1 SQVTM, CDR2 ANQGSEA. The CDR3 runs 11 residues. Trimming shortened V by 0 bases and J by 8 bases, and 6 bases separated the two germline ends. CDR3 DNA: TGCAGCGTTGAAGATCAGGGTACGCAGTATTTT. Its translation: CSVEDQGTQYF.

The V gene is TRBV19, the J gene TRBJ1-5, with 8 positions matching TRBD1. Germline V gene lookup returns CDR1 LNHDA and CDR2 SQIVND (reference sequence). The V segment lost 5 bases and the J segment 4 bases; nucleotides outside the gene matches: 7. There are 15 residues in the CDR3. CDR3 sequence: CASSEGTGFNQPQHF. The CDR3 bases are TGTGCCAGTAGTGAAGGGACAGGATTTAATCAGCCCCAGCATTTT.

About this clonotype: A much larger clone lies a single base off, so this may be a read error. The conserved phenylalanine or tryptophan is not found at the CDR3 terminus, so this likely reflects a read error. The chain uses TRBV20-1 and TRBJ1-4, with D possibly TRBD1 on 5 matching bases. Germline V gives CDR1 DFQATT, CDR2 SNEGSKA (reference sequence). This CDR3 has 14 amino acids. Trimming removed 5 bases at V and 5 bases at J, with 15 bases between. The CDR3 nucleotides are TGCAGTGCTCAGACCGGGACGGCAAATGAAAAACTGTTTATT. Amino acid sequence: CSAQTGTANEKLFI.

As to this clonotype: Possible read error: a much larger clone is one base away. The V call is TRBV6-5, the J call TRBJ2-7; weak D call: TRBD2 (6 bases). CDR1 is MNHEY and CDR2 is SVGAGI in the germline V gene. V lost 2 bases and J 5 bases, leaving 13 bases between the germline ends. This CDR3 region has 14 residues. CDR3 in amino acids: CASSYERGIDEQYF. DNA for the CDR3: TGTGCCAGCAGTTACGAACGGGGGATCGACGAGCAGTACTTC.

This clonotype was counted a few times. The V call is TRBV7-9, the J call TRBJ1-3; D ambiguous. CDR1 SEHNR and CDR2 FQNEAQ come from the germline V gene (reference sequence). CDR3 length: 15 residues. V was trimmed by 1 base and J by 0 bases, leaving 7 bases between them. The CDR3 is CASSLGPLSGNTIYF. Written as DNA, the CDR3 is TGTGCCAGCAGCTTAGGACCCCTCTCTGGAAACACCATATATTTT.

Details on this clonotype: A read error is possible here, since a much larger clone lies one base away. The CDR3 region has the DNA TGTGCCAGCAGCTGCCGGGACAATCGCGGAGAGACCCAGTACTTC. As protein: CASSCRDNRGETQYF. The gene calls are TRBV6-5 and TRBJ2-5, with a weak D call TRBD1 (6 bases). In germline, CDR1 is MNHEY, CDR2 SVGAGI. The CDR3 sequence is 15 residues long. V was clipped by 6 bases and J by 4 bases, with 18 bases between them.